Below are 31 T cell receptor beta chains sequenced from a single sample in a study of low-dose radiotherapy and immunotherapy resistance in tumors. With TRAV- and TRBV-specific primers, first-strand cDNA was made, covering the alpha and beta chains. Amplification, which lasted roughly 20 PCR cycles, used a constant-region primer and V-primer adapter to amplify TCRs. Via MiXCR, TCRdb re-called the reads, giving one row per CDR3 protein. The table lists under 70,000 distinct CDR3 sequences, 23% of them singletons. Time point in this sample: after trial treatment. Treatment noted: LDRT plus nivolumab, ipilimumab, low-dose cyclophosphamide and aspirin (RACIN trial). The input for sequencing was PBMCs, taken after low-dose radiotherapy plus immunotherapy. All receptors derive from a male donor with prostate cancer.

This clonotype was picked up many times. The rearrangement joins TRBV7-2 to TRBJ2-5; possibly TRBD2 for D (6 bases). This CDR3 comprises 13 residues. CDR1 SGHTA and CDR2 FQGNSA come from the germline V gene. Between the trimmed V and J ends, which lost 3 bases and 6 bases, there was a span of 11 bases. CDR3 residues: CASSLSSGQTQYF. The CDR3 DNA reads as TGTGCCAGCAGCTTGAGCAGCGGGCAGACCCAGTACTTC.

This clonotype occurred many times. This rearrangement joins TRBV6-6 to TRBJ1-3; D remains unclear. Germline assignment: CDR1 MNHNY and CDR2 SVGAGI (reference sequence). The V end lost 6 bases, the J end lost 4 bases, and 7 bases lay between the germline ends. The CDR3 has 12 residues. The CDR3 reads CASRAVGNTIYF. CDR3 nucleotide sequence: TGTGCCAGCAGGGCCGTCGGAAACACCATATATTTT.

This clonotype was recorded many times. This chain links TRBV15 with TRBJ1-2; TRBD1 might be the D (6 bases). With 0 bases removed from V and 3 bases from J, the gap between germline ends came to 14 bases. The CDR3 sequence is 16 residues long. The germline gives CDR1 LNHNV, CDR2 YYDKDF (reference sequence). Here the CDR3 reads CATSRDAIQGYYGYTF. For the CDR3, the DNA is TGTGCCACCAGCAGAGATGCCATTCAGGGGTACTATGGCTACACCTTC.

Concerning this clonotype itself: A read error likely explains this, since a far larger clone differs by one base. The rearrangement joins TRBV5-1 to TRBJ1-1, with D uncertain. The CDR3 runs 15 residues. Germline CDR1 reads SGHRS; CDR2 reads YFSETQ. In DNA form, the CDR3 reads TGCGCCAGCAGCTTGGCCGAGGTTTCAAGAGATACGCGGTATTTT. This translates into CASSLAEVSRDTRYF.

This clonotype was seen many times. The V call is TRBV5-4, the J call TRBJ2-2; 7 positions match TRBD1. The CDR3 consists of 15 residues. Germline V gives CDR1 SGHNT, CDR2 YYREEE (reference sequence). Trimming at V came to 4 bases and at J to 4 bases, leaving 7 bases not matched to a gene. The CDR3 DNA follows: TGTGCCAGCAGCACCCAGACAGGGAGCACCGGGGAGCTGTTTTTT. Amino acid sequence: CASSTQTGSTGELFF.

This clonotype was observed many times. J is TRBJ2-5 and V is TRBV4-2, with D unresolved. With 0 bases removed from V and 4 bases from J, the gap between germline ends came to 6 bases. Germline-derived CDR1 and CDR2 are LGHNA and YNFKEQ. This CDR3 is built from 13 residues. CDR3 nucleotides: TGTGCCAGCAGCCAAGACAAAAGAGAGACCCAGTACTTC. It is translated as CASSQDKRETQYF.

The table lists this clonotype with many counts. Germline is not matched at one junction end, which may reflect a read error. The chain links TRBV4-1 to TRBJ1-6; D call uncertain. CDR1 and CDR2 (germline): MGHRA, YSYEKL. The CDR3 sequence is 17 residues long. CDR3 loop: CASSQALLSSYNSPLHF. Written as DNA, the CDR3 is TGTGCCAGCAGCCAAGCTCTGTTGAGCTCCTATAATTCACCCCTCCACTTT.

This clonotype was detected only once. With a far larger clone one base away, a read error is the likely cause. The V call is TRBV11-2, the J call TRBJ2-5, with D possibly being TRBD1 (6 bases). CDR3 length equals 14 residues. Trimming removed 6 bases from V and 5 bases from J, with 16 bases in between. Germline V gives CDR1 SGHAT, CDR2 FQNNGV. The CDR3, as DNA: TGTGCCAGCAGGGGGGCCCCGCCCGTGGAGACCCAGTACTTC. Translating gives CASRGAPPVETQYF.

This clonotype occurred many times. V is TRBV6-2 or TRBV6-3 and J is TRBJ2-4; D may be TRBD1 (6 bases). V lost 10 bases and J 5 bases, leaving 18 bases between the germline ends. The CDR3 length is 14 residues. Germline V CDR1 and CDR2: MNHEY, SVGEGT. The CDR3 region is CATALTRGQNIQYF. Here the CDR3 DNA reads TGTGCCACCGCCCTCACCAGGGGACAAAACATTCAGTACTTC.

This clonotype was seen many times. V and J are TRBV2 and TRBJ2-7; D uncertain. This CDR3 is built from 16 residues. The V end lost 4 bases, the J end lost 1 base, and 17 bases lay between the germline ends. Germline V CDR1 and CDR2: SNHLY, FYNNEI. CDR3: CASSGATQRSSYEQYF. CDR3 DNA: TGTGCCAGCAGTGGGGCTACCCAAAGAAGTTCCTACGAGCAGTACTTC.

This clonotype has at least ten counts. CDR3 in amino acids: CAIMGQGGDYGYTF. DNA for the CDR3: TGTGCCATCATGGGGCAGGGGGGTGACTATGGCTACACCTTC. The chain recombines TRBV10-3 with TRBJ1-2, with 7 bases matching TRBD1. V gave up 7 bases and J gave up 3 bases; unmatched junction bases: 8. Germline CDR1 is ENHRY and CDR2 is SYGVKD. The CDR3 loop spans 14 amino acids.

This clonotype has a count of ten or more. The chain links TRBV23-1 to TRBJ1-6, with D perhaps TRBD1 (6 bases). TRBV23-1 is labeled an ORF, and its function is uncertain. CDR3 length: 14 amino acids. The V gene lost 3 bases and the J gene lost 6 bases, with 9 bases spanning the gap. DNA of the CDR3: TGCGCCAGCAGTCACACCAGGGGTAATTCACCCCTCCACTTT. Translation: CASSHTRGNSPLHF.

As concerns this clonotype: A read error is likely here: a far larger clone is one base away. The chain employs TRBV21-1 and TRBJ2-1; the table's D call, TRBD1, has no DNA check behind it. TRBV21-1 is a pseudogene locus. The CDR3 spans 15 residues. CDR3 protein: CASSSPGLSVGEQFF. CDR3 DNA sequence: TGTGCCAGCAGCTCTCCGGGCCTCAGTGTTGGGGAGCAGTTCTTC.

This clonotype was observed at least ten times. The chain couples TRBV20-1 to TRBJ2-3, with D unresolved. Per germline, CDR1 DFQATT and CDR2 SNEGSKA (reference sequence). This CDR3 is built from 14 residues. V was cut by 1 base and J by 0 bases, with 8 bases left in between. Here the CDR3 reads CSARGEPSTDTQYF. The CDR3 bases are TGCAGTGCTAGAGGAGAACCTAGCACAGATACGCAGTATTTT.

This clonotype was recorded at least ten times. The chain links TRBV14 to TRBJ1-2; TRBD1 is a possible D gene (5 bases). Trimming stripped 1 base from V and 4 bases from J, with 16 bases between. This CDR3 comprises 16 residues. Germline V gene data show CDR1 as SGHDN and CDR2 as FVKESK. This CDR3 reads CASSQGRQGLFYGYTF. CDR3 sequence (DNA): TGTGCCAGCAGCCAAGGTCGGCAGGGACTTTTCTATGGCTACACCTTC.

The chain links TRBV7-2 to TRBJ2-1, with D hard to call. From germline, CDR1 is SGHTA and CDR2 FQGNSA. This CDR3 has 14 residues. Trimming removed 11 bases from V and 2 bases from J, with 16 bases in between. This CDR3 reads CAVPGGVPYNEQFF. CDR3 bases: TGTGCCGTCCCGGGCGGAGTCCCCTACAATGAGCAGTTCTTC.

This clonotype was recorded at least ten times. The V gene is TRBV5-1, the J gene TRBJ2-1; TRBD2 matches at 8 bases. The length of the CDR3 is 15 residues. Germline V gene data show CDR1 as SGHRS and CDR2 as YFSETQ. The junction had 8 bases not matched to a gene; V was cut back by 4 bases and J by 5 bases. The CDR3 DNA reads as TGCGCCAGCAGCACAGGACTAGCACCTCACAATGAGCAGTTCTTC. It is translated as CASSTGLAPHNEQFF.

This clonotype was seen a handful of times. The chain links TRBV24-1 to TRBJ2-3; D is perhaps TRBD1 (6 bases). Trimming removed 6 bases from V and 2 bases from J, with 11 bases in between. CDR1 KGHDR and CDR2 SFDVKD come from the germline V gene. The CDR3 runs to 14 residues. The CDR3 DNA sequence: TGTGCCACCAGTTTTGGACAGTCCACAGATACGCAGTATTTT. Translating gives CATSFGQSTDTQYF.

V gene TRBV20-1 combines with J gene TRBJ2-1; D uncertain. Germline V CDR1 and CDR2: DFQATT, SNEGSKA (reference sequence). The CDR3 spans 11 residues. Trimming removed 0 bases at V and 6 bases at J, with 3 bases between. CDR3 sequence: CSAREGNEQFF. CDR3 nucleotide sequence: TGCAGTGCTAGAGAGGGCAATGAGCAGTTCTTC.

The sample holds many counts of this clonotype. In nucleotides, the CDR3 is TGCAGTGCTAACCCCCGGGACAGGGGTTCGGCAGATACGCAGTATTTT. It is translated as CSANPRDRGSADTQYF. The chain combines TRBV20-1 with TRBJ2-3; 10 bases line up with TRBD1. V trimming: 4 bases; J trimming: 4 bases; junction bases outside the gene matches: 11. The V gene's germline CDR1 is DFQATT and CDR2 SNEGSKA (reference sequence). This CDR3 is 16 amino acids long.

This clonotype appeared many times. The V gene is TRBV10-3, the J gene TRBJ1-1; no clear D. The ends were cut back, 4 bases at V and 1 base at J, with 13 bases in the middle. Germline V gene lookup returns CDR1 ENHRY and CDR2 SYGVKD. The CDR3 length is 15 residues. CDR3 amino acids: CAISANQVSNTEAFF. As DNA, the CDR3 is TGTGCCATCAGTGCCAACCAGGTCTCGAACACTGAAGCTTTCTTT.

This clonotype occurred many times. CDR3 protein: CASSVEGSGPSPSYNEQFF. Written as DNA, the CDR3 is TGTGCCAGCAGCGTAGAAGGTAGCGGGCCCTCGCCGTCCTACAATGAGCAGTTCTTC. V and J are TRBV9 and TRBJ2-1; 7 bases agree with TRBD2. V trimming: 0 bases; J trimming: 1 base; junction bases outside the gene matches: 13. CDR1 and CDR2 from the germline V gene are SGDLS and YYNGEE. The CDR3 is made up of 19 amino acids. Based on the CDR3 plus reference TRBV9 and TRBJ2-1, the full variable domain is DSGVTQTPKHLITATGQRVTLRCSPRSGDLSVYWYQQSLDQGLQFLIQYYNGEERAKGNILERFSAQQFPDLHSELNLSSLELGDSALYFCASSVEGSGPSPSYNEQFFGPGTRLTVL.

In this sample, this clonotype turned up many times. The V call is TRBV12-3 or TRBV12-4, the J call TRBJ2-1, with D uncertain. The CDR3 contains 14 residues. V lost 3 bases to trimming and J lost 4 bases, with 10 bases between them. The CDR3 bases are TGTGCCAGCAGTTTTGGTAGAAAATACAATGAGCAGTTCTTC. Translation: CASSFGRKYNEQFF.

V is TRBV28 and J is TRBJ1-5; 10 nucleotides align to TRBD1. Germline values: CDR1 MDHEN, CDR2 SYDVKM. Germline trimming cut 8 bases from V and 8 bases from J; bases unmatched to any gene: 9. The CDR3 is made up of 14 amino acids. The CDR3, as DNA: TGTGCCAGCGGAACAGACAGGGGGCTTAAGCCCCAGCATTTT. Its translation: CASGTDRGLKPQHF.

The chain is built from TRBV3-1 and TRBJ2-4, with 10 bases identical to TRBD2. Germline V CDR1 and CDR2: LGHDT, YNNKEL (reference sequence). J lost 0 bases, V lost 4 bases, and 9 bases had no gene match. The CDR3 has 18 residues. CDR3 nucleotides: TGTGCCAGCAGCCCCCTCGCTAGCGGGAGAGTAGCCAAAAACATTCAGTACTTC. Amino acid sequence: CASSPLASGRVAKNIQYF.

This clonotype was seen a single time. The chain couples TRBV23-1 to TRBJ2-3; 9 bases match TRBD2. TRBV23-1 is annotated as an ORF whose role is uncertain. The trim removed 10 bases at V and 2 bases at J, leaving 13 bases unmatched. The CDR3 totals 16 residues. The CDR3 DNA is TGCGCCAACCCCAAGACTAGCGGAGGGGTCACAGATACGCAGTATTTT. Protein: CANPKTSGGVTDTQYF.

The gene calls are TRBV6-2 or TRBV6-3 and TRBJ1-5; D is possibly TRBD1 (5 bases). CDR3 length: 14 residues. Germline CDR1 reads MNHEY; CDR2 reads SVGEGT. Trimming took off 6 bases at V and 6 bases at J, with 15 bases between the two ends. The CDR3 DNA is TGTGCCAGCAGAAGAGATCAGGGCGTTCAGCCCCAGCATTTT. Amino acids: CASRRDQGVQPQHF.

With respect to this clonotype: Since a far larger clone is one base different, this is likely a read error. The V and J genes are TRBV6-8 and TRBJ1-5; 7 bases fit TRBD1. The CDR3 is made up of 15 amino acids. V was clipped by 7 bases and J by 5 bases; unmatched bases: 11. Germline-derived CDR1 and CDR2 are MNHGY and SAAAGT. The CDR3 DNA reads TGTGCCAGCAACCAACAGGGGTCGGGCGATCAGCCCCAGCATTTT. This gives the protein CASNQQGSGDQPQHF.

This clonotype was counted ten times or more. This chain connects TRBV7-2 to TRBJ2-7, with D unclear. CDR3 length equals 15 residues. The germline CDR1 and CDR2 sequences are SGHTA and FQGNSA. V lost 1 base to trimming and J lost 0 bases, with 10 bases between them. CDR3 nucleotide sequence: TGTGCCAGCAGCTTAGATCCTTTGGGCTCCTACGAGCAGTACTTC. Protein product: CASSLDPLGSYEQYF.

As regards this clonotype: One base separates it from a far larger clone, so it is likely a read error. The CDR3 bases are TGTGCCAGCAGTGGACAAGAAAATGATAAACTGTTTTTT. Protein product: CASSGQENDKLFF. The V and J genes are TRBV6-4 and TRBJ1-4; D is undetermined. This CDR3 has 13 amino acids. The germline CDR1 and CDR2 sequences are MRHNA and SNTAGT.

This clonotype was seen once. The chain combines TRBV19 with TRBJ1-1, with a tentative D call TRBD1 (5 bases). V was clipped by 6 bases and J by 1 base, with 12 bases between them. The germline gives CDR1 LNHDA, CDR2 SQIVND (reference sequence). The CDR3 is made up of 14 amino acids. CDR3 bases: TGTGCCAGTAGGCCCCGGGGGAGGAACACTGAAGCTTTCTTT. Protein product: CASRPRGRNTEAFF.